The T cell receptor (beta chain) described here comes from a study of T cells in localized non-small cell lung cancer. On this clone: No antigen is known for it.

Data came from immunoSEQ multiplex PCR; TCRdb stores just in-frame clones and leaves some out. The table includes tens of thousands of clones, around 82% detected once. Germline CDR1 is MNHEY and CDR2 is SVGAGI. Trimming took off 0 bases at V and 4 bases at J, with 15 bases between the two ends. This CDR3 has 16 amino acids. Study-wide points: Uninvolved adjacent lung, not tumor, had the highest T cell clonality. Heterogeneity remains possible, as sequencing covered one tumor region only. A median approximately 53 of the top 100 tumor clones appeared in adjacent lung.

The sample consisted of PBMCs, taken before any cancer treatment. The rearrangement uses TRBV6-5 and TRBJ1-1; the D gene is possibly TRBD1 (5 bases). The TCR was taken from a man aged 40-75 years with stage II lung adenocarcinoma. The CDR3 protein is CASSYSGPLGGTEAFF. CDR3 coding DNA: TGTGCCAGCAGTTACTCAGGACCGTTGGGGGGCACTGAAGCTTTCTTT.